Each of the 15 T cell receptor beta chains below was sequenced from the same sample in a study of graft-versus-host responses after intestinal transplantation. Antigens for these TCRs are unknown. The repertoire was sequenced with immunoSEQ multiplex PCR; TCRdb's copy has only in-frame clones and lacks some. Of fewer than 95,000 clones listed, just over 90% are singletons. The input for sequencing was unstimulated CD8+ T cells sorted from spleen or lymph node cells, taken before intestinal transplant. All receptors derive from a human donor who received an intestinal transplant.

V gene TRBV30 combines with J gene TRBJ2-1; 11 nucleotides align to TRBD1. The ends lost 3 bases at V and 8 bases at J; junction bases unmatched: 9. The CDR3 runs 15 residues. Germline V gene lookup returns CDR1 GTSNPN and CDR2 SVGIG (reference sequence). For the CDR3, the DNA is TGTGCCTGGAGGGGGGGGACAGGGGGGAGCGATGAGCAGTTCTTC. Amino acids: CAWRGGTGGSDEQFF.

The chain carries TRBV27 and TRBJ1-4; 9 nucleotides align to TRBD1. The CDR3 runs to 14 residues. Germline V CDR1 and CDR2: MNHEY, SMNVEV (reference sequence). V shed 6 bases and J 6 bases; nucleotides not matched to a gene: 5. CDR3: CASSSRTGDEKLFF. As DNA, the CDR3 is TGTGCCAGCAGCTCCCGGACAGGGGATGAAAAACTGTTTTTT.

V and J are TRBV4-3 and TRBJ1-1; D is perhaps TRBD1 (6 bases). Germline V gene sequence: CDR1 LGHNA, CDR2 YSLEER. CDR3 length equals 16 residues. V lost 0 bases, J lost 3 bases, and 14 bases lay in between. CDR3 nucleotide sequence: TGCGCCAGCAGCCAAGATTGGAACAGGGCGGACACTGAAGCTTTCTTT. This codes for CASSQDWNRADTEAFF.

The chain carries TRBV7-2 and TRBJ2-3, with 8 bases identical to TRBD2. The J segment lost 5 bases and the V segment lost 5 bases, leaving 15 bases of the junction unmatched. CDR3 length: 17 residues. Germline V gene data show CDR1 as SGHTA and CDR2 as FQGNSA. The CDR3 region is CASSLGATSVYRDTQYF. The CDR3 nucleotides are TGTGCCAGCAGCCTGGGGGCGACTAGCGTCTATAGAGATACGCAGTATTTT. Together with reference TRBV7-2 and TRBJ2-3, the CDR3 gives the full variable domain: GAGVSQSPSNKVTEKGKDVELRCDPISGHTALYWYRQSLGQGLEFLIYFQGNSAPDKSGLPSDRFSAERTGGSVSTLTIQRTQQEDSAVYLCASSLGATSVYRDTQYFGPGTRLTVL.

The rearrangement links TRBV7-6 to TRBJ2-1; 15 nucleotides line up with TRBD2. Germline trimming cut 6 bases from V and 9 bases from J; bases unmatched to any gene: 9. Germline CDR1 is SGHVS and CDR2 is FNYEAQ. This CDR3 contains 16 residues. CDR3 sequence: CASSSRTSGGAGEQFF. CDR3 bases: TGTGCCAGCAGTTCGCGGACTAGCGGGGGGGCCGGTGAGCAGTTCTTC.

CDR3 sequence reads: CASSLGNSPLHF. CDR3 sequence (DNA): TGTGCCAGCAGCCTGGGCAATTCACCCCTCCACTTT. The rearrangement links TRBV11-2 to TRBJ1-6, with unresolved D. The V end lost 5 bases, the J end lost 7 bases, and 6 bases lay between the germline ends. The germline CDR1 and CDR2 sequences are SGHAT and FQNNGV. The CDR3 length is 12 residues. The full variable domain, its missing parts supplied by reference TRBV11-2 and TRBJ1-6, is EAGVAQSPRYKIIEKRQSVAFWCNPISGHATLYWYQQILGQGPKLLIQFQNNGVVDDSQLPKDRFSAERLKGVDSTLKIQPAKLEDSAVYLCASSLGNSPLHFGNGTRLTVT.

CDR3: CASSSGRVLTSYGYTF. CDR3 coding DNA: TGTGCCAGCAGCTCGGGCAGGGTCCTAACCAGCTATGGCTACACCTTC. The chain employs TRBV7-8 and TRBJ1-2; TRBD1 might be the D (5 bases). Looked up from germline, CDR1 is SGHVS and CDR2 is FQNEAQ. Between the trimmed V and J ends, which lost 4 bases and 4 bases, there was a span of 19 bases. CDR3 length: 16 amino acids.

This clone was picked up one time. J is TRBJ2-5 and V is TRBV29-1; 10 bases line up with TRBD1. V was clipped by 1 base and J by 4 bases; unmatched bases: 12. This CDR3 has 17 amino acids. Germline CDR1 is SQVTM and CDR2 is ANQGSEA. Here the CDR3 reads CSVEGWMPGQGSETQYF. In DNA, the CDR3 is TGCAGCGTTGAAGGCTGGATGCCGGGACAGGGGTCAGAGACCCAGTACTTC.

The chain couples TRBV7-9 to TRBJ2-1, with D possibly matching TRBD2 (7 bases). The CDR3 sequence is 16 residues long. V shed 8 bases and J shed 0 bases, with 17 bases lying between them. Germline CDR1 reads SEHNR; CDR2 reads FQNEAQ (reference sequence). In DNA form, the CDR3 reads TGTGCCAGCGCTGGATCGGGGGGCGTCTCCTACAATGAGCAGTTCTTC. Protein: CASAGSGGVSYNEQFF.

The chain's CDR3 is CASSQDLTGSYEQYF. As DNA, the CDR3 is TGCGCCAGCAGCCAAGATCTGACAGGGTCCTACGAGCAGTACTTC. The genes are TRBV4-3 and TRBJ2-7, with 7 bases fitting TRBD1. This CDR3 comprises 15 residues. The V and J ends lost 0 bases and 1 base, in that order; junction bases with no gene match: 3. Germline values: CDR1 LGHNA, CDR2 YSLEER.

Here the CDR3 reads CASGPDSGNQPQHF. The CDR3 DNA sequence: TGTGCTAGTGGCCCGGACAGTGGGAATCAGCCCCAGCATTTT. The chain carries TRBV12-5 and TRBJ1-5, with a possible D match to TRBD1 (6 bases). V lost 6 bases and J lost 4, with 13 bases in between. CDR3 size: 14 residues. Germline V gene lookup returns CDR1 LGHNT and CDR2 FRNRAP.

The V call is TRBV30, the J call TRBJ2-1, with TRBD1 matching 10 bases. Germline loops: CDR1 GTSNPN, CDR2 SVGIG (reference sequence). V was pared by 1 base and J by 9 bases, with 6 bases of the junction left unmatched. The CDR3 runs to 14 residues. The CDR3: CAWSGGQGLGEQFF. DNA for the CDR3: TGTGCCTGGAGTGGGGGACAGGGGTTGGGTGAGCAGTTCTTC.

This chain connects TRBV27 to TRBJ2-7; 8 nucleotides agree with TRBD1. Germline CDR1 MNHEY, CDR2 SMNVEV (reference sequence). V shed 7 bases and J 7 bases; nucleotides not matched to a gene: 12. CDR3 length equals 14 residues. The CDR3 DNA sequence: TGTGCCAGCACGAGGGCAGGGGGCGGGCGGGAGCAGTACTTC. As protein: CASTRAGGGREQYF.

V is TRBV7-2 and J is TRBJ2-7; TRBD2 matches at 14 bases. The CDR3 length is 16 residues. Germline-derived CDR1 and CDR2 are SGHTA and FQGNSA. V dropped 3 bases and J dropped 2; count of bases not matched to a gene: 3. Here the CDR3 reads CASSLTSGGATYEQYF. In DNA, the CDR3 is TGTGCCAGCAGCTTGACTAGCGGGGGGGCTACCTACGAGCAGTACTTC.

This sequence joins TRBV7-9 and TRBJ1-2; D is possibly TRBD1 (5 bases). Trimming stripped 4 bases from V and 9 bases from J, with 18 bases between. This CDR3 is 14 amino acids long. Germline V CDR1 and CDR2: SEHNR, FQNEAQ (reference sequence). Here the CDR3 DNA reads TGTGCCAGCAGCTCCGTCCAGGGTGTCTTGAGCTACACCTTC. It yields the protein CASSSVQGVLSYTF.